This paragraph covers one T cell receptor beta chain sequence. This sample is drawn from a study of blood T cell repertoires in COVID-19. With 2 bases removed from V and 3 bases from J, the gap between germline ends came to 8 bases. The germline gives CDR1 SGHDT, CDR2 YYEEEE. The CDR3 totals 13 residues. Cohort 3 donors counted as recovered after two negative PCRs, clearance, or resolved symptoms. The assay was immunoSEQ multiplex PCR, and TCRdb's table has in-frame clones only and misses some. The data show about 470,000 clones, 75% to 90% seen once. The J gene is TRBJ1-2, the V gene TRBV5-6, with D perhaps TRBD1 (6 bases). This clonotype originated in a woman between 18 and 29 years old who had recovered from COVID-19. Sequencing was done on a sample of PBMCs or T cells enriched from blood (not recorded which). In DNA form, the CDR3 reads TGTGCCAGCAGCTTAGGGGGTTACTATGGCTACACCTTC. Translating it yields CASSLGGYYGYTF. Supplemented by reference TRBV5-6 and TRBJ1-2, the full variable domain reads DAGVTQSPTHLIKTRGQQVTLRCSPKSGHDTVSWYQQALGQGPQFIFQYYEEEERQRGNFPDRFSGHQFPNYSSELNVNALLLGDSALYLCASSLGGYYGYTFGSGTRLTVV.